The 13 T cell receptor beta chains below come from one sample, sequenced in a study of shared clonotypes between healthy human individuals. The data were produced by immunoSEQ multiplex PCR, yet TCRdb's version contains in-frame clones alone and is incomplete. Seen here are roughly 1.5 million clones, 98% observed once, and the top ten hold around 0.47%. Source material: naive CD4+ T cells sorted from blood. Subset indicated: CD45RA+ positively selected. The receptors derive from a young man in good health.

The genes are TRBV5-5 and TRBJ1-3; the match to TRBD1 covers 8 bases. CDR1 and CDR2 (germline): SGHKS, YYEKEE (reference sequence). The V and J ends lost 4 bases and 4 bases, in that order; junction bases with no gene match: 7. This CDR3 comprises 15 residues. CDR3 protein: CASSLAGQVGNTIYF. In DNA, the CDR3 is TGTGCCAGCAGCCTAGCGGGACAGGTCGGAAACACCATATATTTT.

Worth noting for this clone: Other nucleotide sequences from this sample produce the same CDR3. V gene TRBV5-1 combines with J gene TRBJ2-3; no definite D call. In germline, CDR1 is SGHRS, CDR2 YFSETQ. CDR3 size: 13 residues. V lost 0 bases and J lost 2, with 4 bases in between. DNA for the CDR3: TGCGCCAGCAGCTTGGACGCCACAGATACGCAGTATTTT. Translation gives CASSLDATDTQYF.

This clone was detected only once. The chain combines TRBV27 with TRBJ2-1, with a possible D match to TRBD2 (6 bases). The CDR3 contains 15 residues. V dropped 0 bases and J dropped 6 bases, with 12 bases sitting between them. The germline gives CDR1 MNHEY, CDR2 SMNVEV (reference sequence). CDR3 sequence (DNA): TGTGCCAGCAGTTTATCTAGCGGCCTTACCAATGAGCAGTTCTTC. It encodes CASSLSSGLTNEQFF.

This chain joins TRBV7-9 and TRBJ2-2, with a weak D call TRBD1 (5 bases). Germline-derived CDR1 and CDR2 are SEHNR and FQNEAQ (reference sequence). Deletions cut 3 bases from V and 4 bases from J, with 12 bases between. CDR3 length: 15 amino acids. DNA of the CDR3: TGTGCCAGCAGCTTTCGCAGGGAATTCACCGGGGAGCTGTTTTTT. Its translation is CASSFRREFTGELFF.

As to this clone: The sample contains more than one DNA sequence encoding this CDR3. Here the CDR3 reads CASSLDREAFF. In DNA form, the CDR3 reads TGTGCCAGCAGCTTGGACCGAGAAGCTTTCTTT. The V gene is TRBV5-6, the J gene TRBJ1-1; D is unresolved. Trimming took off 0 bases at V and 8 bases at J, with 5 bases between the two ends. Per the germline V gene, CDR1 is SGHDT and CDR2 is YYEEEE. The CDR3 extends over 11 amino acids.

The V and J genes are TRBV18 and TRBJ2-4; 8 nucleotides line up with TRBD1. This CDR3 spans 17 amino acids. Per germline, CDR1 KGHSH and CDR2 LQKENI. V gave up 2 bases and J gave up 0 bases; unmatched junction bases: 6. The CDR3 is CASSPGQGLLAKNIQYF. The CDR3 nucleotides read TGTGCCAGCTCACCAGGACAGGGATTACTAGCCAAAAACATTCAGTACTTC.

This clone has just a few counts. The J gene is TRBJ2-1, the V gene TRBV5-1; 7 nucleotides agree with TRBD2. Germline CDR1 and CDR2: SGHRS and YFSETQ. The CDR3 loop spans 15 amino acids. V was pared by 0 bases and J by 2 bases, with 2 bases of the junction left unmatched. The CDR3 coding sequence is TGCGCCAGCAGCTTGGGACTAGCCCCCTACAATGAGCAGTTCTTC. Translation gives CASSLGLAPYNEQFF.

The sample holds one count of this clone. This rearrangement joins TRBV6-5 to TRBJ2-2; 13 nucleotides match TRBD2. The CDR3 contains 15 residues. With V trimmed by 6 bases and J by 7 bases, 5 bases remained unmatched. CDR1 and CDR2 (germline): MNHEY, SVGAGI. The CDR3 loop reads CASRRTSGRNGELFF. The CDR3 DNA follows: TGTGCCAGCAGGAGGACTAGCGGGAGAAACGGGGAGCTGTTTTTT.

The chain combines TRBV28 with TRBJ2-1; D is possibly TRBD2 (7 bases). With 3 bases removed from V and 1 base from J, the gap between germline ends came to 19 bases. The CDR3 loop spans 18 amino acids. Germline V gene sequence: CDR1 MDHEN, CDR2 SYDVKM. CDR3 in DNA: TGTGCCAGCAGTTTTAGAGGACGGGGGGCTCGATCCTACAATGAGCAGTTCTTC. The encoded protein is CASSFRGRGARSYNEQFF.

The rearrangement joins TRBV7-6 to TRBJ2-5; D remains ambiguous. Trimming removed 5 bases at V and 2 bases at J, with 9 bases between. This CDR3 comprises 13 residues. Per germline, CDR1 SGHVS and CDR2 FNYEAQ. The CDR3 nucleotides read TGTGCCAGCAGCCAAGCCGGGCAAGAGACCCAGTACTTC. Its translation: CASSQAGQETQYF.

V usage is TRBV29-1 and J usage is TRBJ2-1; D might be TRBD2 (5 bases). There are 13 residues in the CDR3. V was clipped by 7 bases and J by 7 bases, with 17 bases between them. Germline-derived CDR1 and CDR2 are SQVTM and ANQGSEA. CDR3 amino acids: CSGSVSVRNEQFF. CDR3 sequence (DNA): TGCAGCGGTAGCGTCTCGGTGAGGAATGAGCAGTTCTTC.

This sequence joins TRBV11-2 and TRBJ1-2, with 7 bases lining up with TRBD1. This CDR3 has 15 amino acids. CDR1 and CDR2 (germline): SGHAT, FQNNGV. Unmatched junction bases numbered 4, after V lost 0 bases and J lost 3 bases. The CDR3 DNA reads TGTGCCAGCAGCTTAGATGAAGGGACAGACTATGGCTACACCTTC. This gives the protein CASSLDEGTDYGYTF.

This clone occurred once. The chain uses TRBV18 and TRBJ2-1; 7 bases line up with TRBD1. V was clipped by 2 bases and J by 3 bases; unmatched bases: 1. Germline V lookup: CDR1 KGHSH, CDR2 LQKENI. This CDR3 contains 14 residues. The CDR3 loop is CASSPGDSYNEQFF. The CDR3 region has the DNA TGTGCCAGCTCACCAGGGGACAGCTACAATGAGCAGTTCTTC.